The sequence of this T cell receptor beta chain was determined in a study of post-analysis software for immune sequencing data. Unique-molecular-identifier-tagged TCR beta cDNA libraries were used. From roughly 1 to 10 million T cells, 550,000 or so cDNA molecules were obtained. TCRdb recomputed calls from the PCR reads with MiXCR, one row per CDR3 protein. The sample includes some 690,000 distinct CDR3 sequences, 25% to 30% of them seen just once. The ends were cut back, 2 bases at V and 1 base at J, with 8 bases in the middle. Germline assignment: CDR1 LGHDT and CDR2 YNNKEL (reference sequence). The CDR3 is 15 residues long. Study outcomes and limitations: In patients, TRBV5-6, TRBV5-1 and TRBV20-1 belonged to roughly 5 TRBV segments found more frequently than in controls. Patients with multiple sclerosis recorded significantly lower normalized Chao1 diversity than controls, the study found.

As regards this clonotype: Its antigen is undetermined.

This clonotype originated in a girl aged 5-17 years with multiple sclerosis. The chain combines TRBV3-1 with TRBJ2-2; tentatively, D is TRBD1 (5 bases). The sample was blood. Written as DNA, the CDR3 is TGTGCCAGCAGCCAATTGACAGAGAACACCGGGGAGCTGTTTTTT. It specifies CASSQLTENTGELFF.